This T cell receptor (beta chain) was observed in a study of cytomegalovirus exposure and HLA in healthy donors. General study results and limits: Association of a missense DCLRE1C variant with TCR beta V- and J-gene trimming was reported in a later analysis.

J lost 5 bases, V lost 0 bases, and 7 bases had no gene match. CDR1 is SGHNT, CDR2 YYREEE, per germline (reference sequence). The CDR3 contains 15 residues. Healthy bone marrow donors formed the donor group. This clone has a handful of counts. Its antigen is currently unknown. 60 Vbeta and 13 Jbeta primers were used in PCR. TCRdb's table, derived via immunoSEQ multiplex PCR, lists solely in-frame clones and lacks some. This sample has 150,000 to 200,000 clones, with around 80% found just once. This TCR came from a woman between 25 and 40 years old in good health and CMV-seropositive. V is TRBV5-4 and J is TRBJ2-5, with 7 positions matching TRBD2. Material: PBMCs. This chain's CDR3 is CASSLAQGGWETQYF. In nucleotides, the CDR3 is TGTGCCAGCAGCTTGGCCCAGGGAGGGTGGGAGACCCAGTACTTC.